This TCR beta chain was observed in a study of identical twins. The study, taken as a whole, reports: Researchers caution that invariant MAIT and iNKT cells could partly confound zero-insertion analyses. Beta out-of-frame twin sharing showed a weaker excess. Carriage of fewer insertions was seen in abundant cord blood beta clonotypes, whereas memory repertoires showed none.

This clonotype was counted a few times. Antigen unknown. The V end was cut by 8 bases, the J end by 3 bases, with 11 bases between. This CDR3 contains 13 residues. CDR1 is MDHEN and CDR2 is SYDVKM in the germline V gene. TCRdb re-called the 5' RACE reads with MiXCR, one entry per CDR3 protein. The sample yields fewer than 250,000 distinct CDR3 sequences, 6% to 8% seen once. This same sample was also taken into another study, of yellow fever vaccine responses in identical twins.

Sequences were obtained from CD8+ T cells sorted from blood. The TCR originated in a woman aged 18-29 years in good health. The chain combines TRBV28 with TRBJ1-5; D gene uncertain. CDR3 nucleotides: TGTGCCAGCTCGGCCGGGTACAATCAGCCCCAGCATTTT. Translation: CASSAGYNQPQHF.